The text below deals with one T cell receptor (beta chain). With V trimmed by 6 bases and J by 3 bases, 10 bases remained unmatched. CDR1 is WSHSY, CDR2 SAAADI, per germline. The CDR3 spans 15 residues. The data belong to a study of T cells in Graves' hyperthyroidism and ophthalmopathy. RNA transcripts served as the template for amplifying TCR beta CDR3 regions. A set of HTBI primers served as the primers for a first-round RT-PCR of the TCR CDR3. TCRdb re-called the multiplex PCR reads through MiXCR, storing one row per CDR3 protein. This sample yields hundreds of thousands of distinct CDR3 sequences, of which roughly 20% are seen a single time; about 34% belongs to the top ten.

The chain couples TRBV10-2 to TRBJ2-7; 8 nucleotides agree with TRBD1. The sequence derives from a man aged 30 to 45 with Graves' ophthalmopathy. The sequenced sample consisted of blood. This chain's CDR3 is CASSVDRDLFYEQYF. CDR3 DNA: TGCGCCAGCAGCGTGGACAGGGACCTTTTCTACGAGCAGTACTTC.